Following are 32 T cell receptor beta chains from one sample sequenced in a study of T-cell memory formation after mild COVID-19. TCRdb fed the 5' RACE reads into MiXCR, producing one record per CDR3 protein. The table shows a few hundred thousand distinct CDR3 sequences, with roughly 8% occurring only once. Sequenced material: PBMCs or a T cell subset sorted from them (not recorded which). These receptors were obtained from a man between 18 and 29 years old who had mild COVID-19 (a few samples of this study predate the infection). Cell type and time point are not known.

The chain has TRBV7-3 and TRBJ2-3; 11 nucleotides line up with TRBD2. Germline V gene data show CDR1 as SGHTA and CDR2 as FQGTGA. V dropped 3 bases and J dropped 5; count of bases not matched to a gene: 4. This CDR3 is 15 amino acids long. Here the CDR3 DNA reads TGTGCCAGCAGCTTGACTAGCGGGGTAGGAGATACGCAGTATTTT. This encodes CASSLTSGVGDTQYF.

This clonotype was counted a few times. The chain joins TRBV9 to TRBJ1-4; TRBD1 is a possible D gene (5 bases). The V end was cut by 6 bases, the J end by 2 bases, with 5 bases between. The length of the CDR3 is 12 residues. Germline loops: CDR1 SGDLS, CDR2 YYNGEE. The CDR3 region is CASKGTNEKLFF. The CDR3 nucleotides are TGTGCCAGCAAGGGGACTAATGAAAAACTGTTTTTT.

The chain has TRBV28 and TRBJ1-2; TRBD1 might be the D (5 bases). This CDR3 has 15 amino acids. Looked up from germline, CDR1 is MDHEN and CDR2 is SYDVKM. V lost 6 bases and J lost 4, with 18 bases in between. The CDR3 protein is CASSQRGGRIYGYTF. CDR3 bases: TGTGCCAGCAGCCAGAGGGGTGGACGGATCTATGGCTACACCTTC.

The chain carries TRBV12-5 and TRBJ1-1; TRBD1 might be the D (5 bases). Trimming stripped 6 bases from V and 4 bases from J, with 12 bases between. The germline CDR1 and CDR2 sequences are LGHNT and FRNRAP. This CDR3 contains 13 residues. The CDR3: CASGQSGGTEAFF. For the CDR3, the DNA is TGTGCTAGTGGCCAATCGGGGGGCACTGAAGCTTTCTTT.

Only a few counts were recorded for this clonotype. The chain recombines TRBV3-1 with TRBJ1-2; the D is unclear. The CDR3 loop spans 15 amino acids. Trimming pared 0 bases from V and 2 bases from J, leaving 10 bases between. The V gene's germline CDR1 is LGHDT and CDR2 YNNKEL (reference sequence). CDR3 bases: TGTGCCAGCAGCCAAGAAGAAACAGCGAACTATGGCTACACCTTC. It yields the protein CASSQEETANYGYTF.

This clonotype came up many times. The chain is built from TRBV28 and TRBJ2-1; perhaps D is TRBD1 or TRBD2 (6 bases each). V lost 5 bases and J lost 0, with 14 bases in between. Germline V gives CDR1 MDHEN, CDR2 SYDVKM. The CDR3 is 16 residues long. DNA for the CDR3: TGTGCCAGCAGTCCCACGGGGGCGAGCTCCTACAATGAGCAGTTCTTC. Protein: CASSPTGASSYNEQFF.

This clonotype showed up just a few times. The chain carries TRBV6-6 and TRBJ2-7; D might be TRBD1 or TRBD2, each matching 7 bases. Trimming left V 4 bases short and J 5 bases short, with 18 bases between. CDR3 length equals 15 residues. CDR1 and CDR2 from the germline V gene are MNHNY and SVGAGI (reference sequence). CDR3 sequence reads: CASSSAGGGRNEQYF. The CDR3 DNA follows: TGTGCCAGCAGTTCCGCAGGGGGGGGCCGGAACGAGCAGTACTTC.

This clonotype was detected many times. The CDR3 sequence: CASSEGAGAVEQFF. DNA for the CDR3: TGCGCCAGCAGCGAGGGAGCGGGGGCAGTTGAGCAGTTCTTC. The rearrangement links TRBV5-1 to TRBJ2-1; 8 nucleotides align to TRBD2. This CDR3 has 14 amino acids. The germline CDR1 and CDR2 sequences are SGHRS and YFSETQ. The V segment lost 4 bases and the J segment 9 bases; nucleotides outside the gene matches: 9.

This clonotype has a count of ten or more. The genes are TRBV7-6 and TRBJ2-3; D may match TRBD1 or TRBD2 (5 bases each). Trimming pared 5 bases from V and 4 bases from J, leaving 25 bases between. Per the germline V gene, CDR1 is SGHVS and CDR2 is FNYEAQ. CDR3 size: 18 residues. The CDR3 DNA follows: TGTGCCAGCAGCAAACTGTCCGGTCGGGGCAGAGAGTCAGATACGCAGTATTTT. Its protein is CASSKLSGRGRESDTQYF.

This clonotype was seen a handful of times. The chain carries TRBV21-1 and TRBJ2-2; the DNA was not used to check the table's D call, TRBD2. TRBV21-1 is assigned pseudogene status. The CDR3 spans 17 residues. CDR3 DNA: TGTGCCAGCAGCAAAGAAGTGGGACTAGCGGGAACCGGGGAGCTGTTTTTT. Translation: CASSKEVGLAGTGELFF.

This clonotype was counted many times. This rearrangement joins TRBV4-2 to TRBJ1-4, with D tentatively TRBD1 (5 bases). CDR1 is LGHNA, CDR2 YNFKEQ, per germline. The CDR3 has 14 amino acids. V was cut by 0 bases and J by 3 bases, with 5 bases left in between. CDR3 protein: CASSQETANEKLFF. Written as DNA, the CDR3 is TGTGCCAGCAGCCAAGAGACAGCTAATGAAAAACTGTTTTTT.

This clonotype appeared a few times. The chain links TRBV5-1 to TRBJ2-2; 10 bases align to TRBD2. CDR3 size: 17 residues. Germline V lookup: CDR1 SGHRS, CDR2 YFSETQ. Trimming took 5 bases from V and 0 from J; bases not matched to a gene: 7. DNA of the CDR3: TGCGCCAGCAGATTTGGGCTAGCGGGGGCGAACACCGGGGAGCTGTTTTTT. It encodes CASRFGLAGANTGELFF.

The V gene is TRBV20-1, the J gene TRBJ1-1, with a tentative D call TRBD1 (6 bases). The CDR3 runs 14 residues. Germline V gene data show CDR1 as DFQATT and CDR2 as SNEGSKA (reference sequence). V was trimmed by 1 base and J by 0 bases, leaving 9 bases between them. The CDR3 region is CSARVQGLNTEAFF. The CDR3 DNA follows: TGCAGTGCTAGAGTACAGGGACTGAACACTGAAGCTTTCTTT.

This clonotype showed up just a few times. The CDR3: CATSDSRGPGNTIYF. The CDR3 DNA sequence: TGTGCCACCAGTGATTCTCGAGGACCTGGAAACACCATATATTTT. The V gene is TRBV24-1, the J gene TRBJ1-3; D ambiguous. The CDR3 is 15 residues long. Germline loops: CDR1 KGHDR, CDR2 SFDVKD. The ends were cut back, 2 bases at V and 2 bases at J, with 9 bases in the middle.

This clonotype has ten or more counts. The CDR3 spells CASSQGQGNEQYF. CDR3 nucleotides: TGTGCCAGCAGCCAGGGACAGGGTAACGAGCAGTACTTC. The chain couples TRBV7-2 to TRBJ2-7, with TRBD1 matching over 9 bases. From germline, CDR1 is SGHTA and CDR2 FQGNSA. The length of the CDR3 is 13 residues. V shed 5 bases and J 5 bases; nucleotides not matched to a gene: 4.

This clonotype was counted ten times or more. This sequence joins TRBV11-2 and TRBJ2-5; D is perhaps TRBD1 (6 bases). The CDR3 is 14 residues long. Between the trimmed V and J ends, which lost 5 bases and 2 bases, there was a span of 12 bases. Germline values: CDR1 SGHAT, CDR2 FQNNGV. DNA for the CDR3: TGTGCCAGCAGCATCAACAGGGAGCAAGAGACCCAGTACTTC. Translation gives CASSINREQETQYF.

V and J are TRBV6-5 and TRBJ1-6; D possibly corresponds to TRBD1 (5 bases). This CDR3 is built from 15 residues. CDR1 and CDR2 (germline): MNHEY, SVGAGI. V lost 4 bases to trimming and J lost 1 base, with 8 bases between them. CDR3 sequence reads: CASSSGGSYNSPLHF. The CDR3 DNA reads TGTGCCAGCAGTTCTGGGGGGTCCTATAATTCACCCCTCCACTTT.

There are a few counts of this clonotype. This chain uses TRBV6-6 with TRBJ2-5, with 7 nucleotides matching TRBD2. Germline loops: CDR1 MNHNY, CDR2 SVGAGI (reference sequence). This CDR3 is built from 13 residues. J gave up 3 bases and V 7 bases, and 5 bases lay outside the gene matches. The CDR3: CASIRGGEETQYF. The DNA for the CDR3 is TGTGCCAGCATTCGCGGGGGAGAAGAGACCCAGTACTTC.

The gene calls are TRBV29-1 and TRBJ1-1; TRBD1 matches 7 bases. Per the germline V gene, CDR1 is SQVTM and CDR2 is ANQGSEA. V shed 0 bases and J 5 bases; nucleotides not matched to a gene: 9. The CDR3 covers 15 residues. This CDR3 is CSVEDPRGIGTEAFF. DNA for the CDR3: TGCAGCGTTGAAGACCCCAGGGGGATAGGAACTGAAGCTTTCTTT.

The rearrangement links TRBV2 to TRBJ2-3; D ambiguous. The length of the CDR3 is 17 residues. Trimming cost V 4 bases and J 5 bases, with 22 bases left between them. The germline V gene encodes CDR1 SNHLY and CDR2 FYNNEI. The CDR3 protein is CASSVRWSPDSGDTQYF. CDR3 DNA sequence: TGTGCCAGCAGTGTCCGCTGGTCCCCCGATTCTGGAGATACGCAGTATTTT. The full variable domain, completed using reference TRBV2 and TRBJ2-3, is EPEVTQTPSHQVTQMGQEVILRCVPISNHLYFYWYRQILGQKVEFLVSFYNNEISEKSEIFDDQFSVERPDGSNFTLKIRSTKLEDSAMYFCASSVRWSPDSGDTQYFGPGTRLTVL.

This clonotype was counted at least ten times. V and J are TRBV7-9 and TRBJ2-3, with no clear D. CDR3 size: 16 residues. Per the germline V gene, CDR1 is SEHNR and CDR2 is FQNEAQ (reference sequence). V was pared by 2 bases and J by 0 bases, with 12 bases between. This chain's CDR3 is CASSLTRRQSTDTQYF. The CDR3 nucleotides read TGTGCCAGCAGCTTAACGCGGCGGCAGAGCACAGATACGCAGTATTTT.

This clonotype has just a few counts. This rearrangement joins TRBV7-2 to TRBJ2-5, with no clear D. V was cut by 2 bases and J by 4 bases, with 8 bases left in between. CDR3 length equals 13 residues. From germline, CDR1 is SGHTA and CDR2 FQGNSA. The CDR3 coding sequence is TGTGCCAGCAGCTTATACTCCAGAGAGACCCAGTACTTC. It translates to CASSLYSRETQYF.

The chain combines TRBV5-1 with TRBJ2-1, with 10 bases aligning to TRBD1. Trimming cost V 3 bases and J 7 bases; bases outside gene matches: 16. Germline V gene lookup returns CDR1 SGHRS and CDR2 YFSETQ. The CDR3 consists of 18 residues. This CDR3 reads CASSWSLGGTGVSNEQFF. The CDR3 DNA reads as TGCGCCAGCAGCTGGAGCCTGGGAGGGACAGGGGTTTCGAATGAGCAGTTCTTC.

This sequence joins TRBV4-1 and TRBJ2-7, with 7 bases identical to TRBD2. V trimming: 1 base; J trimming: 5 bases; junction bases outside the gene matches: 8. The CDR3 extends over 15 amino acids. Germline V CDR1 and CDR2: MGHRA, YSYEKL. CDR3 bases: TGCGCCAGCAGCCAAGTGGACTGGGGGGGTGACGAGCAGTACTTC. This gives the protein CASSQVDWGGDEQYF.

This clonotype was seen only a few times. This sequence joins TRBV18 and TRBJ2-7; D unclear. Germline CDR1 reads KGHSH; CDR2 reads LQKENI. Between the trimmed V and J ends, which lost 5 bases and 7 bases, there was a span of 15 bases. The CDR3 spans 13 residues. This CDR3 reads CASSFGSEREQYV. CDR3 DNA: TGTGCCAGCTCATTCGGCAGCGAGAGGGAGCAGTACGTC.

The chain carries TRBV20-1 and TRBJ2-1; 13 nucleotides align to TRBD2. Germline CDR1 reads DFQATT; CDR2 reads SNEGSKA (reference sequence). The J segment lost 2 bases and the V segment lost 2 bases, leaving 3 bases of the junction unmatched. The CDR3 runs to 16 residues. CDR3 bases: TGCAGTGCTAGAAGACTAGCGGGGGGACCCTACAATGAGCAGTTCTTC. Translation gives CSARRLAGGPYNEQFF.

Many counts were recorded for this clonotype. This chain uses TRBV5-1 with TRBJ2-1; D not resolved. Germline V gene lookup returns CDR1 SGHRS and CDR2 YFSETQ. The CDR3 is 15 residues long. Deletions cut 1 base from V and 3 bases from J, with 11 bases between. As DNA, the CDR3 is TGCGCCAGCAGCTTGATTGGTGCGAACTACAATGAGCAGTTCTTC. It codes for CASSLIGANYNEQFF.

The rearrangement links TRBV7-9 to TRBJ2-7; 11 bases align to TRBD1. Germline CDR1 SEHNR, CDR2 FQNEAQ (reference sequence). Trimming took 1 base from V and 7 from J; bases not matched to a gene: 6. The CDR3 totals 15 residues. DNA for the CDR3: TGTGCCAGCAGCTTAGGAAGCGGGACAGGGGGTGAGCAGTACTTC. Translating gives CASSLGSGTGGEQYF.

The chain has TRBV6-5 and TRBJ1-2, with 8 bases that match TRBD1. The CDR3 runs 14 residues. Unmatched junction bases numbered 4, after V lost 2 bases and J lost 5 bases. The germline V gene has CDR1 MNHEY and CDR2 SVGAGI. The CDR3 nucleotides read TGTGCCAGCAGTTACAAGGACAGGGCGTATGGCTACACCTTC. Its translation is CASSYKDRAYGYTF.

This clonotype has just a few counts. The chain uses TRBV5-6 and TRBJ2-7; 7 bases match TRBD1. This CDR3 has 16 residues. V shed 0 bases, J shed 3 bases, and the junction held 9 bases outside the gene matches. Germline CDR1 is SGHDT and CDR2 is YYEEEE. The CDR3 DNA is TGTGCCAGCAGCTTGGGACAGGGATTCCTCAGCTACGAGCAGTACGTC. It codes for CASSLGQGFLSYEQYV.

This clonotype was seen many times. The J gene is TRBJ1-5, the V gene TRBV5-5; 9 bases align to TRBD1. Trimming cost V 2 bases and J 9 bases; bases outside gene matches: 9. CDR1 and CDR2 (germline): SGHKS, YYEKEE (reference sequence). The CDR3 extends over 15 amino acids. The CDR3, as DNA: TGTGCCAGCAGCTTTCAACCGGGACAGGGAGGGCCCCAGCATTTT. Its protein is CASSFQPGQGGPQHF.

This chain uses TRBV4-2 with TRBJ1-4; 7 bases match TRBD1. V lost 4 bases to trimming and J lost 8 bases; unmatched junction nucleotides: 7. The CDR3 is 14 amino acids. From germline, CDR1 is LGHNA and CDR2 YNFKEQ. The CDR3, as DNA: TGTGCCAGCAGCCCCGGGACAGATTCCGAAAAACTGTTTTTT. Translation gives CASSPGTDSEKLFF.